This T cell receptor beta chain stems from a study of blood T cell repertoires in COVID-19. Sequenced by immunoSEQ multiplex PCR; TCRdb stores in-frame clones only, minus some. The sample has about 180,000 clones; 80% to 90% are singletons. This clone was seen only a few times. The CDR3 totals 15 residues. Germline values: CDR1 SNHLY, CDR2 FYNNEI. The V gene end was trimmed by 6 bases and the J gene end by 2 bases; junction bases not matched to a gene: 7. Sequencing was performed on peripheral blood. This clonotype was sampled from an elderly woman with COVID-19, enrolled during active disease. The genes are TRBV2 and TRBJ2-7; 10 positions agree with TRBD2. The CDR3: CASRATSGLTYEQYF. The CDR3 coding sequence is TGTGCCAGCAGAGCGACTAGCGGGTTGACCTACGAGCAGTACTTC.